This TCR beta chain originates from a study of blood T cell repertoires in COVID-19. The CDR3 spans 15 residues. Trimming left V 4 bases short and J 0 bases short, with 9 bases between. CDR1 ENHRY and CDR2 SYGVKD come from the germline V gene. This table comes from immunoSEQ multiplex PCR, and its TCRdb copy is limited to in-frame clones, with some not included. The sample holds about 120,000 clones, about 89% seen once. V and J are TRBV10-3 and TRBJ1-4; D gene unclear. This clonotype originated in a man aged 60 to 69 with COVID-19, enrolled during active disease. The sample taken for sequencing was peripheral blood. DNA of the CDR3: TGTGCCATCAGTGTCGGCAGCGCAACTAATGAAAAACTGTTTTTT. This codes for CAISVGSATNEKLFF.